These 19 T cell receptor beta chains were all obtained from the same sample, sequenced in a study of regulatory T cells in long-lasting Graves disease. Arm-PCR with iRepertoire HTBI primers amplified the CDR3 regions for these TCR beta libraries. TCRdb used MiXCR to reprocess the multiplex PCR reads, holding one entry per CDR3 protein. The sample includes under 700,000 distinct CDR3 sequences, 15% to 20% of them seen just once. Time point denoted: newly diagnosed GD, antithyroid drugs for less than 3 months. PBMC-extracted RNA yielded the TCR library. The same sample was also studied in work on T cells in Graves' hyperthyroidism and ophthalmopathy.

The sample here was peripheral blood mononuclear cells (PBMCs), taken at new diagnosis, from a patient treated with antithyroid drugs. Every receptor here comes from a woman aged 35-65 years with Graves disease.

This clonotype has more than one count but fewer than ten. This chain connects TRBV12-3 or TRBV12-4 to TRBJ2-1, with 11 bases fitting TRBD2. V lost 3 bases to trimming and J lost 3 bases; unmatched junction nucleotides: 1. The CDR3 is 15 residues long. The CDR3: CASSFGTSGYNEQFF. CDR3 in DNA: TGTGCCAGCAGTTTTGGGACTAGCGGCTACAATGAGCAGTTCTTC.

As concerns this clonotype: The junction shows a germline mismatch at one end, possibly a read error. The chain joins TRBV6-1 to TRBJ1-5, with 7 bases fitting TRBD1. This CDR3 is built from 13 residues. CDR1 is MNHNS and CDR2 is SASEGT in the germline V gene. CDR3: CACRQGNNQPQHF. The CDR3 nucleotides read TGTGCCTGCAGACAGGGAAACAATCAGCCCCAGCATTTT.

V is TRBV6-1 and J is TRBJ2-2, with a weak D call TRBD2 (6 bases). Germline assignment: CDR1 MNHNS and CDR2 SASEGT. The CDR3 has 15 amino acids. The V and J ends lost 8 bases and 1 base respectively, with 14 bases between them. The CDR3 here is CASLPSGVNTGELFF. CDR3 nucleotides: TGTGCCAGCCTTCCCTCGGGGGTGAACACCGGGGAGCTGTTTTTT.

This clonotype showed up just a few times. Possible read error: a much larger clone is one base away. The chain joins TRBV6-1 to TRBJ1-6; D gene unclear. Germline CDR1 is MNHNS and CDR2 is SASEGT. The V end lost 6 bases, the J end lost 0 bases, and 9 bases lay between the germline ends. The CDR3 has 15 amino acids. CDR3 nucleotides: TGTGCCAGCAGCGAACAGAGCTCCTATAATTCACCCCTCCACTTT. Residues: CASSEQSSYNSPLHF.

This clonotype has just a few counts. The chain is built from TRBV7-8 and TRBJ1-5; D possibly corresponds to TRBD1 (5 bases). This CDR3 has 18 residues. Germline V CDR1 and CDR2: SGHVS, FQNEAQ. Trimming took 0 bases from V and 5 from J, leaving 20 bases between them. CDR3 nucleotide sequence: TGTGCCAGCAGCTTAGCGAAACCGGGACGAGATTCTTATCAGCCCCAGCATTTT. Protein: CASSLAKPGRDSYQPQHF.

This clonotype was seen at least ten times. The CDR3 nucleotides read TGTGCCAGCAGCTTAGAATGGATGGGGATTAACTATGGCTACACCTTC. Residues: CASSLEWMGINYGYTF. The chain employs TRBV11-2 and TRBJ1-2; unclear D gene. The CDR3 length is 16 residues. V was pared by 0 bases and J by 1 base, with 12 bases between. Germline CDR1 is SGHAT and CDR2 is FQNNGV.

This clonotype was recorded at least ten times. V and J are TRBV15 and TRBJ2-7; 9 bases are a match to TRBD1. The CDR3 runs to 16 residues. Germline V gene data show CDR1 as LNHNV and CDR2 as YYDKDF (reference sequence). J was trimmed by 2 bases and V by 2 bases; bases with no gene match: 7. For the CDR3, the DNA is TGTGCCACCAGCAGATTTTGGACAGGGGCAACCTACGAGCAGTACTTC. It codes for CATSRFWTGATYEQYF.

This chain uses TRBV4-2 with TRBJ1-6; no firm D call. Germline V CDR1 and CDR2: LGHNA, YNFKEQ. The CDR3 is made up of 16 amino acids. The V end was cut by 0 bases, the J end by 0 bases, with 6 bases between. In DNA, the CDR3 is TGTGCCAGCAGCCAAGATCCGAGCTCCTATAATTCACCCCTCCACTTT. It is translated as CASSQDPSSYNSPLHF.

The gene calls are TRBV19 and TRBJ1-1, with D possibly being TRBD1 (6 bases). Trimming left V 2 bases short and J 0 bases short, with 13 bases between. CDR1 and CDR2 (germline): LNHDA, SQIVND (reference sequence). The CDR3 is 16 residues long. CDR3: CASSIQGSQLNTEAFF. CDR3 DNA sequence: TGTGCCAGTAGTATACAGGGGTCCCAATTGAACACTGAAGCTTTCTTT.

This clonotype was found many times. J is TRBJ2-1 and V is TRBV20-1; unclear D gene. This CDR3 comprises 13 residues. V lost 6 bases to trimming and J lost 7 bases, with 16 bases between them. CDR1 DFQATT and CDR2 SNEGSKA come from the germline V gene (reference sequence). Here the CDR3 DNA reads TGCAGTGCAACCTCCGTTAGGGTGAATGAGCAGTTCTTC. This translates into CSATSVRVNEQFF.

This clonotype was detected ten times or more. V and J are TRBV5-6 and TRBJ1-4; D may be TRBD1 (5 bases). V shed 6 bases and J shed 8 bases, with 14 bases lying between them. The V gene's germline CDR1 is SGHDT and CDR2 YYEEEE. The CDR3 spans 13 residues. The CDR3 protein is CASNKDTQEKLFF. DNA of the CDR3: TGTGCCAGCAACAAGGACACCCAGGAAAAACTGTTTTTT.

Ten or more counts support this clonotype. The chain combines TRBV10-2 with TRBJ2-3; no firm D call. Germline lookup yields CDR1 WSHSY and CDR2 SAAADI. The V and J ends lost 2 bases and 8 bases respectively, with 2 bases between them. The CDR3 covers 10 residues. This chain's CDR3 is CASSEGTQYF. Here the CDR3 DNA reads TGCGCCAGCAGTGAGGGTACGCAGTATTTT.

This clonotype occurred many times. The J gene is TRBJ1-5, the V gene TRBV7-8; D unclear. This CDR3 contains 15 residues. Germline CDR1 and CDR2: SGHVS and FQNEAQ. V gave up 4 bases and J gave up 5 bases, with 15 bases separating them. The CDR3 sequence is CASSSITNAYQPQHF. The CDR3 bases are TGTGCCAGCAGCTCAATAACGAACGCTTATCAGCCCCAGCATTTT.

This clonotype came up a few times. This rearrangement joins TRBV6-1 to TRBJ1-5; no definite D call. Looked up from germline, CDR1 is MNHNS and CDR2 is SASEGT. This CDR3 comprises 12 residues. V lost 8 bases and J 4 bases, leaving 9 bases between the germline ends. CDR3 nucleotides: TGTGCCAGCCGGACGGCGAATCAGCCCCAGCATTTT. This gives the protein CASRTANQPQHF.

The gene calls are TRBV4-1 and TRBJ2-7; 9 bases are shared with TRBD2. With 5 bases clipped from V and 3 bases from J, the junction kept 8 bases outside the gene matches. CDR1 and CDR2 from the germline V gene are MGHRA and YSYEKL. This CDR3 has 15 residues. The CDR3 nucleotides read TGCGCCAGCAGCAACCCAGCGGGGGGCCGCTACGAGCAGTACTTC. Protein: CASSNPAGGRYEQYF.

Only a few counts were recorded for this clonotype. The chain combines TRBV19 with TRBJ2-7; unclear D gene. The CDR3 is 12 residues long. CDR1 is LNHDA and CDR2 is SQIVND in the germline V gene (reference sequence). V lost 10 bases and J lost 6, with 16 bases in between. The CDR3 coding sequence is TGTGCCACCCTCGGCAGACCGGGCGAGCAGTACTTC. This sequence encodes CATLGRPGEQYF.

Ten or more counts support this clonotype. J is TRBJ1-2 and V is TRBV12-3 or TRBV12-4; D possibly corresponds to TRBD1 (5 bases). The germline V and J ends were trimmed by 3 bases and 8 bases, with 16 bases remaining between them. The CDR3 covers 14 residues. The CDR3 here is CASSLGRHIGGYTF. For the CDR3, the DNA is TGTGCCAGCAGTTTGGGACGGCATATTGGCGGCTACACCTTC.

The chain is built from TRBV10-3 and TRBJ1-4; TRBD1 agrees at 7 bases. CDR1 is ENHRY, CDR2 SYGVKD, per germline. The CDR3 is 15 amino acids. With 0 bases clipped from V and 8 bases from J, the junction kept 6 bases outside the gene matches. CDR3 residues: CAISESQGQTEKLFF. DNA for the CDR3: TGTGCCATCAGTGAGTCGCAGGGACAGACCGAAAAACTGTTTTTT.

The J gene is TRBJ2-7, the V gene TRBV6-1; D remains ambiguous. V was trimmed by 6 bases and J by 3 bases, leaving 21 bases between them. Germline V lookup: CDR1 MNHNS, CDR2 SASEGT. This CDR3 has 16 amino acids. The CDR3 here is CASRREQRDVVYEQYF. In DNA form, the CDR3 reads TGTGCCAGCAGGAGAGAGCAAAGGGATGTAGTCTACGAGCAGTACTTC.